This T cell receptor beta chain was recorded in a study of T cells in Graves' hyperthyroidism and ophthalmopathy. Looking at the study overall: Peripheral blood was drawn at first diagnosis, prior to all treatment. Findings and caveats of the study: Model predictions of ophthalmopathy came a median roughly 6.7 months before onset. Blood also contained most expanded thyroid clonotypes above 0.001.

To note about this clonotype: Antigen: not known. This clone may be a read error of a much larger clone one base away.

Each 10 ml fresh peripheral blood draw supplied the PBMCs. Amplification of TCR beta CDR3 regions was performed using RNA transcripts as template. First-round RT-PCR with HTBI primers amplified the TCR CDR3 region. TCRdb reprocessed the multiplex PCR reads with MiXCR, giving one entry per CDR3 protein. Counted here are around 520,000 distinct CDR3 sequences, 13% to 15% occurring once; the ten biggest clones make up 15% to 20%. Sample: blood. This TCR came from a woman aged 18 to 35 with Graves' hyperthyroidism.

This chain's CDR3 is CASNKNEQFF. The CDR3 coding sequence is TGTGCCAGCAACAAAAATGAGCAGTTCTTC. The gene calls are TRBV12-3 or TRBV12-4 and TRBJ2-1; no definite D call. The length of the CDR3 is 10 residues. The V end was cut by 7 bases, the J end by 7 bases, with 5 bases between.